The present entry profiles one TCR beta chain with its context. What it binds is not known. This sample was taken from a study of OX40 agonist ivuxolimab in advanced cancers. As for the study in general: Of the patients, three showed partial responses, one with hepatocellular carcinoma and two with cutaneous melanoma.

Assay: immunoSEQ multiplex PCR; the TCRdb copy retains only in-frame clones and omits some. The sample holds under 35,000 clones, 92% seen once. Study results and limitations: Partly responding patients at 0.1-3.0 mg/kg showed some of the smallest clonal expansion. Among T cells, CD8+ cells averaged more expanded clones than CD4+ cells. The expanded peripheral T cells' antigen specificity was not determined.

Sample: CD4+ or CD8+ T cells sorted from blood, taken in a trial of the OX40 agonist ivuxolimab. The sequence was obtained from an adult with an advanced solid tumor such as melanoma, head and neck, liver or kidney cancer.

The CDR3 protein is CASSTRDRGRLTYEQYF. In DNA, the CDR3 is TGTGCCAGCAGCACCCGGGACAGGGGACGGCTAACTTACGAGCAGTACTTC. The chain links TRBV28 to TRBJ2-7, with 10 bases lining up with TRBD1. Trimming took 6 bases from V and 4 from J; bases not matched to a gene: 15. Germline V lookup: CDR1 MDHEN, CDR2 SYDVKM. The CDR3 contains 17 residues.